Presented here are 23 T cell receptor beta chains from one specimen sequenced in a study of CD8 T cells in Susac syndrome. Random-hexamer reverse transcription was applied to roughly 0.5 to 1 ug RNA. TCRdb processed the immunoSEQ multiplex PCR reads anew with MiXCR; each CDR3 protein has one entry. Of more than 95,000 distinct CDR3 sequences listed, about 95% were seen once; the top ten hold under 0.095%. Material: CD4+ T cells from PBMCs. Source of these receptors: a human donor in good health.

The chain joins TRBV2 to TRBJ1-2, with TRBD1 as a possible D gene (5 bases). Between the trimmed V and J ends, which lost 7 bases and 5 bases, there was a span of 17 bases. The length of the CDR3 is 14 residues. The germline CDR1 and CDR2 sequences are SNHLY and FYNNEI. Here the CDR3 reads CASNSRGPTYGYTF. For the CDR3, the DNA is TGTGCCAGCAATAGTCGGGGACCGACATATGGCTACACCTTC.

The chain combines TRBV7-2 with TRBJ1-2, with a possible D match to TRBD1 (5 bases). V lost 5 bases and J 6 bases, leaving 19 bases between the germline ends. This CDR3 is 15 amino acids long. Per germline, CDR1 SGHTA and CDR2 FQGNSA. The CDR3 DNA reads TGTGCCAGCAGCCCTACGGCCGGGGGTAGGCATGGCTACACCTTC. Translation: CASSPTAGGRHGYTF.

The chain couples TRBV29-1 to TRBJ1-1; the D gene is possibly TRBD1 (5 bases). Germline V gene sequence: CDR1 SQVTM, CDR2 ANQGSEA. This CDR3 contains 15 residues. V was clipped by 3 bases and J by 5 bases, with 19 bases between them. CDR3 residues: CSVDNLGEGRTEAFF. CDR3 DNA: TGCAGCGTTGATAACCTGGGGGAGGGTCGAACTGAAGCTTTCTTT.

The chain recombines TRBV10-3 with TRBJ1-5, with D hard to call. CDR1 and CDR2 from the germline V gene are ENHRY and SYGVKD. The CDR3 covers 16 residues. V gave up 2 bases and J gave up 0 bases, with 11 bases separating them. The CDR3 DNA reads TGTGCCATCAGTGAGAGAAAGAGTACTAGCAATCAGCCCCAGCATTTT. Translating it yields CAISERKSTSNQPQHF.

The rearrangement uses TRBV7-2 and TRBJ1-1; a possible D gene is TRBD1 (5 bases). Germline V lookup: CDR1 SGHTA, CDR2 FQGNSA. The CDR3 is 13 residues long. V gave up 2 bases and J gave up 4 bases, with 8 bases separating them. CDR3 nucleotides: TGTGCCAGCAGCTTATCCAGGGTCACTGAAGCTTTCTTT. Residues: CASSLSRVTEAFF.

The V and J genes are TRBV5-1 and TRBJ2-7, with 9 positions matching TRBD1. This CDR3 spans 14 amino acids. Germline trimming cut 7 bases from V and 3 bases from J; bases unmatched to any gene: 8. From germline, CDR1 is SGHRS and CDR2 YFSETQ. CDR3 DNA sequence: TGCGCCAGCGCCTGGGCGGACAGGGGCTACGAGCAGTACTTC. This gives the protein CASAWADRGYEQYF.

The chain is built from TRBV12-3 or TRBV12-4 and TRBJ2-3; D possibly corresponds to TRBD1 (5 bases). Trimming cost V 4 bases and J 6 bases, with 14 bases left between them. The CDR3 length is 14 residues. CDR3 nucleotides: TGTGCCAGCAGTTCAGGGAATAGCCCGGATACGCAGTATTTT. Its protein is CASSSGNSPDTQYF.

J is TRBJ1-5 and V is TRBV29-1; D perhaps matches TRBD1 (6 bases). V lost 8 bases to trimming and J lost 1 base, with 9 bases between them. Germline CDR1 is SQVTM and CDR2 is ANQGSEA. This CDR3 region has 12 residues. The chain's CDR3 is CSYRESNQPQHF. The CDR3, as DNA: TGCAGCTACAGGGAGAGCAATCAGCCCCAGCATTTT.

This sequence joins TRBV29-1 and TRBJ2-6; D remains ambiguous. Germline-derived CDR1 and CDR2 are SQVTM and ANQGSEA. Trimming took off 6 bases at V and 0 bases at J, with 6 bases between the two ends. CDR3 size: 13 residues. This CDR3 reads CSVGSSGANVLTF. CDR3 DNA: TGCAGCGTAGGAAGCTCTGGGGCCAACGTCCTGACTTTC.

The rearrangement links TRBV29-1 to TRBJ1-1; perhaps TRBD1 as D (5 bases). Germline V lookup: CDR1 SQVTM, CDR2 ANQGSEA. V was clipped by 7 bases and J by 8 bases, with 23 bases between them. This CDR3 is built from 14 residues. CDR3 protein: CSAPVGGGYGEAFF. The CDR3 coding sequence is TGCAGCGCCCCGGTCGGCGGGGGGTACGGAGAAGCTTTCTTT.

V gene TRBV12-3 or TRBV12-4 combines with J gene TRBJ2-1; D might be TRBD2 (5 bases). The CDR3 is 15 residues long. V was cut by 5 bases and J by 2 bases, with 13 bases left in between. This chain's CDR3 is CASSGRWAAYNEQFF. CDR3 sequence (DNA): TGTGCCAGCAGTGGGAGATGGGCGGCCTACAATGAGCAGTTCTTC.

The rearrangement joins TRBV14 to TRBJ2-1; D is perhaps TRBD2 (6 bases). The CDR3 sequence is 14 residues long. The V and J ends lost 4 bases and 6 bases respectively, with 13 bases between them. Germline V lookup: CDR1 SGHDN, CDR2 FVKESK. DNA of the CDR3: TGTGCCAGCAGCCTCCTCTCGACTAGCAATGAGCAGTTCTTC. Its protein product is CASSLLSTSNEQFF.

The table lists this clonotype with a count of one. The chain uses TRBV10-3 and TRBJ2-7; 9 nucleotides align to TRBD1. V shed 11 bases, J shed 4 bases, and the junction held 12 bases outside the gene matches. The CDR3 totals 14 residues. Germline-derived CDR1 and CDR2 are ENHRY and SYGVKD. The CDR3 DNA follows: TGTGCCTCCTTATCCGGGACAGGGCCATACGAGCAGTACTTC. Protein: CASLSGTGPYEQYF.

This clonotype was seen only once. The chain uses TRBV24-1 and TRBJ2-3; tentatively, D is TRBD1 or TRBD2 (5 bases each). Germline V CDR1 and CDR2: KGHDR, SFDVKD. V was clipped by 4 bases and J by 11 bases, with 15 bases between them. CDR3 length: 13 residues. This CDR3 reads CATSDGTGDLQYF. CDR3 DNA sequence: TGTGCCACCAGTGACGGGACCGGGGACCTGCAGTATTTT.

The CDR3 DNA reads TGTGCCAGCAGCCAAGACCTAGCGGGAAGCACAGATACGCAGTATTTT. It yields the protein CASSQDLAGSTDTQYF. The V call is TRBV4-2, the J call TRBJ2-3; the match to TRBD2 covers 9 bases. CDR3 length: 16 residues. Germline CDR1 reads LGHNA; CDR2 reads YNFKEQ. The V gene end was trimmed by 0 bases and the J gene end by 0 bases; junction bases not matched to a gene: 1.

This rearrangement joins TRBV4-1 to TRBJ2-7, with TRBD1 matching over 8 bases. Germline loops: CDR1 MGHRA, CDR2 YSYEKL. Trimming took 1 base from V and 4 from J; bases not matched to a gene: 24. This CDR3 is 21 amino acids long. CDR3 protein: CASSQVLSRKVGQGARYEQYF. CDR3 DNA: TGCGCCAGCAGCCAAGTTTTGAGTCGTAAGGTGGGCCAGGGGGCGCGGTACGAGCAGTACTTC.

The chain links TRBV7-9 to TRBJ1-2; 7 bases fit TRBD1. Unmatched junction bases numbered 16, after V lost 5 bases and J lost 7 bases. The CDR3 has 16 amino acids. Germline lookup yields CDR1 SEHNR and CDR2 FQNEAQ (reference sequence). CDR3 bases: TGTGCCAGCAGCCCCGCGGGACAGCGAAGCACTGGTGGCTACACCTTC. Residues: CASSPAGQRSTGGYTF.

The J gene is TRBJ2-1, the V gene TRBV23-1; a possible D gene is TRBD2 (6 bases). TRBV23-1 is noted as an ORF with a role that remains uncertain. The CDR3 contains 19 residues. The germline V and J ends were trimmed by 2 bases and 7 bases, with 27 bases remaining between them. The CDR3 spells CASSQNPGLLGGLRNEQFF. CDR3 in DNA: TGCGCCAGCAGTCAAAACCCGGGACTCCTGGGGGGATTGAGGAATGAGCAGTTCTTC.

This sequence joins TRBV4-1 and TRBJ2-7, with D tentatively TRBD2 (5 bases). With 4 bases removed from V and 7 bases from J, the gap between germline ends came to 14 bases. Germline V gene lookup returns CDR1 MGHRA and CDR2 YSYEKL. The CDR3 extends over 13 amino acids. In DNA, the CDR3 is TGCGCCAGCAGCCTAACGACGGGGAGAGAGCAGTACTTC. This codes for CASSLTTGREQYF.

The chain is built from TRBV5-1 and TRBJ2-2, with TRBD1 matching 10 bases. The CDR3 totals 15 residues. Germline CDR1 is SGHRS and CDR2 is YFSETQ. V was clipped by 4 bases and J by 3 bases; unmatched bases: 3. The CDR3 reads CASSRQGADTGELFF. The CDR3 DNA reads as TGCGCCAGCAGCAGACAGGGGGCCGACACCGGGGAGCTGTTTTTT.

The J gene is TRBJ2-1, the V gene TRBV5-4, with 8 positions matching TRBD2. The CDR3 has 15 residues. The J segment lost 3 bases and the V segment lost 2 bases, leaving 4 bases of the junction unmatched. Germline loops: CDR1 SGHNT, CDR2 YYREEE (reference sequence). Written as DNA, the CDR3 is TGTGCCAGCAGCTTTACAAGCGGGGGCTACAATGAGCAGTTCTTC. Protein: CASSFTSGGYNEQFF. Complete variable domain (other parts from reference TRBV5-4 and TRBJ2-1): ETGVTQSPTHLIKTRGQQVTLRCSSQSGHNTVSWYQQALGQGPQFIFQYYREEENGRGNFPPRFSGLQFPNYSSELNVNALELDDSALYLCASSFTSGGYNEQFFGPGTRLTVL.

This chain joins TRBV19 and TRBJ2-5; D possibly matches TRBD1 or TRBD2 (5 bases each). The V gene's germline CDR1 is LNHDA and CDR2 SQIVND (reference sequence). The CDR3 is 11 amino acids. V was shortened by 9 bases and J by 4 bases, with 9 bases between the two germline ends. The CDR3 nucleotides read TGTGCCAGAGGGGAGTCAGAGACCCAGTACTTC. Translated: CARGESETQYF. Looking up the rest from reference TRBV19 and TRBJ2-5 gives the full variable domain: DGGITQSPKYLFRKEGQNVTLSCEQNLNHDAMYWYRQDPGQGLRLIYYSQIVNDFQKGDIAEGYSVSREKKESFPLTVTSAQKNPTAFYLCARGESETQYFGPGTRLLVL.

V gene TRBV10-3 combines with J gene TRBJ2-3; 8 nucleotides align to TRBD1. Germline-derived CDR1 and CDR2 are ENHRY and SYGVKD. V dropped 5 bases and J dropped 2; count of bases not matched to a gene: 3. This CDR3 is built from 14 residues. DNA of the CDR3: TGTGCCATCAGTTGGACAGGGACCACAGATACGCAGTATTTT. Amino acid sequence: CAISWTGTTDTQYF.